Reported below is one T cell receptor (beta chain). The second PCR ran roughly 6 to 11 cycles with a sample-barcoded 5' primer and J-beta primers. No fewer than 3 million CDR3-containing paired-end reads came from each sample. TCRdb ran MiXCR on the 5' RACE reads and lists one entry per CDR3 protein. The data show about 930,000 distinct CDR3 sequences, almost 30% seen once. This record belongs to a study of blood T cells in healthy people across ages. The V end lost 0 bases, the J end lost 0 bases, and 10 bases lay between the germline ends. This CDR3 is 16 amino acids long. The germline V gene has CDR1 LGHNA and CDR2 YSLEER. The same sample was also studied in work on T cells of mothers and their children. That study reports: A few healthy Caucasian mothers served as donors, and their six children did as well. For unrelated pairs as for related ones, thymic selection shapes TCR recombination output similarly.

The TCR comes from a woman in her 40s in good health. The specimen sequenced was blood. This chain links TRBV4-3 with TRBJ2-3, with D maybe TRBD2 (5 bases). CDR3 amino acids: CASSQDTEDSTDTQYF. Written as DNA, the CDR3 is TGCGCCAGCAGCCAAGATACGGAGGATAGCACAGATACGCAGTATTTT.